Following are 26 T cell receptor beta chains from one sample sequenced in a study of T cell repertoires in cytomegalovirus infection. For these receptors, no antigen is known. In TCRdb, the reads were re-called with MiXCR into one record per CDR3 protein. The data hold about 58,000 distinct CDR3 sequences, with 20% observed a single time. The source was CD8+ T cells from cultured PBMCs, collected from culture after CMV antigen stimulation. The origin of the receptors is a human donor in good health (CMV status not recorded). Some clones in this sample may be carry-over from other donors' samples.

This chain joins TRBV19 and TRBJ2-1, with D uncertain. The V gene's germline CDR1 is LNHDA and CDR2 SQIVND (reference sequence). The CDR3 contains 16 residues. Trimming left V 7 bases short and J 2 bases short, with 18 bases between. CDR3 residues: CASTLSWPATYNEQFF. In DNA, the CDR3 is TGTGCCAGTACGCTGTCATGGCCTGCGACCTACAATGAGCAGTTCTTC.

Regarding this clonotype: A read error may be the cause here, since a much bigger clone is one base away. The chain employs TRBV12-5 and TRBJ2-1, with 15 bases fitting TRBD2. The CDR3 consists of 16 residues. Germline lookup yields CDR1 LGHNT and CDR2 FRNRAP. V shed 4 bases, J shed 4 bases, and the junction held 2 bases outside the gene matches. The CDR3 nucleotides read TGTGCTAGTGGTTGGGGGACTAGCGGGGGGTACAATGAGCAGTTCTTC. This codes for CASGWGTSGGYNEQFF.

The rearrangement links TRBV7-2 to TRBJ2-3; possible D gene TRBD2, 5 bases. This CDR3 is 18 amino acids long. Germline V gives CDR1 SGHTA, CDR2 FQGNSA. Trimming took 7 bases from V and 3 from J, leaving 26 bases between them. The CDR3 DNA is TGTGCCAGCACCGAGGAACAAGGACTCCCCCGCGAAACAGATACGCAGTATTTT. Residues: CASTEEQGLPRETDTQYF.

This clonotype was counted between two and nine times. The chain links TRBV7-2 to TRBJ1-5; D is unclear. The CDR3 is 13 amino acids. Germline-derived CDR1 and CDR2 are SGHTA and FQGNSA. Trimming shortened V by 5 bases and J by 6 bases, and 11 bases separated the two germline ends. The CDR3 loop reads CASSTSLGQPQHF. The CDR3 nucleotides read TGTGCCAGCAGCACCTCCCTCGGTCAGCCCCAGCATTTT.

This clonotype was counted between two and nine times. The chain couples TRBV19 to TRBJ1-2; possible D gene TRBD1, 5 bases. V was cut by 3 bases and J by 0 bases, with 11 bases left in between. Germline CDR1 LNHDA, CDR2 SQIVND (reference sequence). CDR3 size: 15 residues. The CDR3 nucleotides are TGTGCCAGTAGTATTGGGGCACTTACTAACTATGGCTACACCTTC. Its translation: CASSIGALTNYGYTF.

The sample holds a few counts of this clonotype. The genes are TRBV5-5 and TRBJ1-2; 8 positions match TRBD1. With V trimmed by 9 bases and J by 2 bases, 15 bases remained unmatched. This CDR3 comprises 16 residues. Looked up from germline, CDR1 is SGHKS and CDR2 is YYEKEE (reference sequence). Here the CDR3 reads CATSLKTQGANYGYTF. CDR3 in DNA: TGTGCCACCTCCCTGAAAACGCAGGGGGCGAACTATGGCTACACCTTC. Looking up the rest from reference TRBV5-5 and TRBJ1-2 gives the full variable domain: DAGVTQSPTHLIKTRGQQVTLRCSPISGHKSVSWYQQVLGQGPQFIFQYYEKEERGRGNFPDRFSARQFPNYSSELNVNALLLGDSALYLCATSLKTQGANYGYTFGSGTRLTVV.

This clonotype was found a few times. CDR3 protein: CASSRNSGPIAKNIQYF. The CDR3, as DNA: TGTGCCAGCAGCCGAAACTCGGGCCCGATAGCCAAAAACATTCAGTACTTC. V and J are TRBV7-6 and TRBJ2-4; D not resolved. The CDR3 totals 17 residues. The V and J ends lost 5 bases and 0 bases respectively, with 17 bases between them. CDR1 is SGHVS and CDR2 is FNYEAQ in the germline V gene.

This clonotype occurred a few times. The chain joins TRBV6-2 or TRBV6-3 to TRBJ2-3; D possibly matches TRBD1 or TRBD2 (6 bases each). The CDR3 is made up of 14 amino acids. CDR1 is MNHEY and CDR2 is SVGEGT in the germline V gene. Deletions cut 4 bases from V and 3 bases from J, with 11 bases between. Here the CDR3 DNA reads TGTGCCAGCAGTTGGGGGGCGCGAACAGATACGCAGTATTTT. Its translation: CASSWGARTDTQYF.

The gene calls are TRBV5-6 and TRBJ2-7, with 11 bases fitting TRBD2. The length of the CDR3 is 17 residues. Germline V gives CDR1 SGHDT, CDR2 YYEEEE. Germline trimming cut 3 bases from V and 2 bases from J; bases unmatched to any gene: 10. The CDR3 sequence: CASSSSWTSGPAYEQYF. CDR3 DNA: TGTGCCAGCAGCTCCAGTTGGACTAGCGGGCCCGCCTACGAGCAGTACTTC.

This rearrangement joins TRBV7-3 to TRBJ2-3; D might be TRBD1 or TRBD2, each matching 5 bases. This CDR3 region has 15 residues. CDR1 and CDR2 (germline): SGHTA, FQGTGA. V dropped 3 bases and J dropped 3 bases, with 13 bases sitting between them. CDR3 nucleotides: TGTGCCAGCAGCTTCGACAGCGGTGGGACAGATACGCAGTATTTT. Translation gives CASSFDSGGTDTQYF.

This clonotype has only a few counts. The chain carries TRBV5-5 and TRBJ1-1; D gene ambiguous. The CDR3 has 15 residues. CDR1 and CDR2 (germline): SGHKS, YYEKEE (reference sequence). The ends were cut back, 4 bases at V and 4 bases at J, with 17 bases in the middle. This CDR3 is CASSPDGLNPTEAFF. The CDR3 bases are TGTGCCAGCAGCCCCGACGGGTTAAATCCCACTGAAGCTTTCTTT.

This clonotype showed up many times. V usage is TRBV5-6 and J usage is TRBJ2-2; 12 nucleotides match TRBD2. This CDR3 contains 16 residues. Germline assignment: CDR1 SGHDT and CDR2 YYEEEE. J gave up 4 bases and V 0 bases, and 1 base lay outside the gene matches. As DNA, the CDR3 is TGTGCCAGCAGCTTGGGGACTAGCGGGGTCACCGGGGAGCTGTTTTTT. This gives the protein CASSLGTSGVTGELFF.

This clonotype was counted only a few times. This chain joins TRBV5-5 and TRBJ2-5; D is uncertain. Germline lookup yields CDR1 SGHKS and CDR2 YYEKEE (reference sequence). Deletions cut 0 bases from V and 1 base from J, with 7 bases between. The CDR3 runs 14 residues. CDR3 region: CASSLEVIQETQYF. CDR3 nucleotide sequence: TGTGCCAGCAGCTTGGAAGTCATCCAAGAGACCCAGTACTTC.

The CDR3 here is CSAGHSGNTIYF. CDR3 DNA sequence: TGCAGTGCGGGGCACTCTGGAAACACCATATATTTT. V usage is TRBV20-1 and J usage is TRBJ1-3; tentative D call: TRBD1 (5 bases). Between the trimmed V and J ends, which lost 6 bases and 0 bases, there was a span of 6 bases. The CDR3 totals 12 residues. Per the germline V gene, CDR1 is DFQATT and CDR2 is SNEGSKA (reference sequence).

At least ten counts were recorded for this clonotype. The chain uses TRBV7-2 and TRBJ2-7; 7 bases fit TRBD1. From germline, CDR1 is SGHTA and CDR2 FQGNSA. The junction had 3 bases not matched to a gene; V was cut back by 1 base and J by 3 bases. The CDR3 has 14 residues. The CDR3 bases are TGTGCCAGCAGCTTAGGGCCAGGGGGCTACGAGCAGTACTTC. The encoded protein is CASSLGPGGYEQYF.

There are a few counts of this clonotype. The chain employs TRBV29-1 and TRBJ2-5, with D possibly TRBD2 on 7 matching bases. The V gene's germline CDR1 is SQVTM and CDR2 ANQGSEA. This CDR3 is built from 13 residues. Between the trimmed V and J ends, which lost 6 bases and 1 base, there was a span of 12 bases. As DNA, the CDR3 is TGCAGCGTGGGGGGGGCTTCCCAAGAGACCCAGTACTTC. Translating gives CSVGGASQETQYF.

This clonotype occurred many times. The genes are TRBV7-9 and TRBJ1-4, with D possibly matching TRBD1 (5 bases). CDR3 length: 14 amino acids. Between the trimmed V and J ends, which lost 4 bases and 0 bases, there was a span of 6 bases. The germline V gene encodes CDR1 SEHNR and CDR2 FQNEAQ (reference sequence). The CDR3 loop reads CASSWGATNEKLFF. The CDR3 coding sequence is TGTGCCAGCAGCTGGGGGGCAACTAATGAAAAACTGTTTTTT.

The V and J genes are TRBV6-2 or TRBV6-3 and TRBJ1-5; 9 nucleotides agree with TRBD1. The CDR3 runs to 18 residues. CDR1 and CDR2 from the germline V gene are MNHEY and SVGEGT. The junction had 14 bases not matched to a gene; V was cut back by 6 bases and J by 2 bases. This CDR3 reads CASSLGTGLLVGNQPQHF. The CDR3 DNA reads as TGTGCCAGCAGCCTGGGGACAGGGTTGCTTGTTGGCAATCAGCCCCAGCATTTT.

The genes are TRBV7-9 and TRBJ1-1; no firm D call. The length of the CDR3 is 16 residues. Trimming cost V 3 bases and J 0 bases, with 14 bases left between them. CDR1 is SEHNR and CDR2 is FQNEAQ in the germline V gene (reference sequence). CDR3 residues: CASSFSRVIMNTEAFF. Here the CDR3 DNA reads TGTGCCAGCAGCTTTTCGAGGGTCATCATGAACACTGAAGCTTTCTTT.

V is TRBV9 and J is TRBJ2-1; D is possibly TRBD1 (6 bases). Germline assignment: CDR1 SGDLS and CDR2 YYNGEE. This CDR3 spans 17 amino acids. Trimming cost V 0 bases and J 5 bases, with 18 bases left between them. The CDR3, as DNA: TGTGCCAGCAGCGTAGCACAAACGCCAGGGGCAGACAATGAGCAGTTCTTC. Amino acid sequence: CASSVAQTPGADNEQFF.

The table lists this clonotype with a few counts. The chain is built from TRBV20-1 and TRBJ2-5, with D possibly TRBD2 on 7 matching bases. The germline V gene has CDR1 DFQATT and CDR2 SNEGSKA (reference sequence). The ends were cut back, 8 bases at V and 5 bases at J, with 21 bases in the middle. The CDR3 extends over 14 amino acids. As DNA, the CDR3 is TGCAGTCCCTATTGGGGGGGGGCCGGGGAGACCCAGTACTTC. Translated, it gives CSPYWGGAGETQYF.

This chain uses TRBV6-2 or TRBV6-3 with TRBJ1-1, with D unresolved. V lost 6 bases and J lost 4, with 12 bases in between. CDR3 length equals 13 residues. Germline V gene lookup returns CDR1 MNHEY and CDR2 SVGEGT. The CDR3 DNA follows: TGTGCCAGCAGGGCGGGAATTGGCACTGAAGCTTTCTTT. It yields the protein CASRAGIGTEAFF.

The chain carries TRBV7-3 and TRBJ2-2, with 7 bases matching TRBD2. The trim removed 1 base at V and 0 bases at J, leaving 5 bases unmatched. Germline CDR1 and CDR2: SGHTA and FQGTGA. The CDR3 loop spans 17 amino acids. The CDR3 spells CASSLNGGGTNTGELFF. The DNA for the CDR3 is TGTGCCAGCAGCTTAAATGGGGGAGGGACGAACACCGGGGAGCTGTTTTTT.

V usage is TRBV12-3 or TRBV12-4 and J usage is TRBJ1-1; D gene ambiguous. The V end lost 3 bases, the J end lost 0 bases, and 5 bases lay between the germline ends. CDR3 length: 13 amino acids. CDR3 sequence: CASSFVLNTEAFF. The CDR3 DNA is TGTGCCAGCAGTTTTGTTCTGAACACTGAAGCTTTCTTT.

This clonotype was seen more than once but under ten times. The chain recombines TRBV6-1 with TRBJ2-7; 10 bases map to TRBD2. The CDR3 consists of 18 residues. Trimming at V came to 5 bases and at J to 2 bases, leaving 15 bases not matched to a gene. In germline, CDR1 is MNHNS, CDR2 SASEGT. CDR3 sequence reads: CASSLPVLAGGLTYEQYF. In DNA, the CDR3 is TGTGCCAGCAGTCTACCAGTTTTAGCGGGAGGCTTGACCTACGAGCAGTACTTC.

This sequence joins TRBV12-3 or TRBV12-4 and TRBJ2-1, with TRBD2 matching 8 bases. The CDR3 sequence is 11 residues long. V lost 10 bases and J lost 14; bases outside the gene matches: 10. The CDR3 loop is CAISSGRGEFF. CDR3 coding DNA: TGTGCCATCTCCTCCGGGAGGGGTGAGTTCTTC.